This T cell receptor (beta chain) derives from a study of blood T cell repertoires in COVID-19. Only in-frame clones appear in the TCRdb table, and some are missing; sequencing was by immunoSEQ multiplex PCR. The sample carries 150,000 to 200,000 clones, 74% recorded once. This CDR3 contains 16 residues. The germline V gene encodes CDR1 MNHEY and CDR2 SMNVEV (reference sequence). J was trimmed by 0 bases and V by 5 bases; bases with no gene match: 8. This rearrangement joins TRBV27 to TRBJ2-5; 8 bases map to TRBD1. The sequenced sample was peripheral blood. The sequence was collected from an elderly woman with acute or convalescent COVID-19. This CDR3 is CASSDQGATNQETQYF. CDR3 sequence (DNA): TGTGCCAGCAGTGATCAGGGGGCTACCAACCAAGAGACCCAGTACTTC.